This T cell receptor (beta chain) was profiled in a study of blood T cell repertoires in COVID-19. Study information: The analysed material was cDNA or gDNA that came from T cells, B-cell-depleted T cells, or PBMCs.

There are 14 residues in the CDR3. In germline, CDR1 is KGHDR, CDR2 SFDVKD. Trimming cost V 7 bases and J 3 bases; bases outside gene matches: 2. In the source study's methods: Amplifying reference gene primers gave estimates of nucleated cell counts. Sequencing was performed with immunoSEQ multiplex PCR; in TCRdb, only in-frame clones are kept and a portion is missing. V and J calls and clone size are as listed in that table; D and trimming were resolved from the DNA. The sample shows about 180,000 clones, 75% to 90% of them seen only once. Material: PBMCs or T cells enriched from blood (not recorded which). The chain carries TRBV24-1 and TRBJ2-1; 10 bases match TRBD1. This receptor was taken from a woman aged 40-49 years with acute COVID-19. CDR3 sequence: CATRWDRGYNEQFF. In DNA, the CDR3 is TGTGCCACCAGATGGGACAGGGGCTACAATGAGCAGTTCTTC.